The rows below give T cell receptor beta chains drawn from one sample of a study of T cells in Graves' hyperthyroidism and ophthalmopathy. TCRdb ran MiXCR on the multiplex PCR reads and lists one entry per CDR3 protein. The data show 300,000 to 450,000 distinct CDR3 sequences, with 15% to 18% seen just once and approximately 30% held by the top ten. Material: blood. These receptors all stem from a woman between 18 and 29 years old with Graves' hyperthyroidism that later progressed to Graves' ophthalmopathy. The CDR3 runs from the conserved cysteine through the conserved F or W. The order of the fields is clone size, J gene, D gene, V gene, CDR3 DNA, CDR3 protein. D genes are given only for firm matches. Clone size, where shown, is once, few, many, or a class for clones that have expanded.

many | TRBJ1-2 | NA | TRBV7-2 | TGTGCCAGCAGCTTAGGTGGAGTTAACTATGGCTACACCTTC | CASSLGGVNYGYTF
many | TRBJ2-7 | TRBD2 | TRBV28 | TGTGCCAGCAGTTCGAGGACTAGCGGGAGCAACGAGCAGTACTTC | CASSSRTSGSNEQYF
NA | TRBJ2-5 | NA | TRBV18 | TGTGCCAGCTCCCCCCTCCTAGCAGCTGGGGAGACCCAGTACTTC | CASSPLLAAGETQYF
NA | TRBJ2-2 | TRBD1 | TRBV18 | TGTGCCAGCTCACCACGAGGGACAGGGCGGACCGGGGAGCTGTTTTTT | CASSPRGTGRTGELFF
NA | TRBJ2-2 | TRBD1 | TRBV5-1 | TGCGCCAGCAGCTCGACAGGGAGGAACACCGGGGAGCTGTTTTTT | CASSSTGRNTGELFF
many | TRBJ2-3 | NA | TRBV28 | TGTGCCAGCAGTCGGCCCGACAGACGGGATACGCAGTATTTT | CASSRPDRRDTQYF
NA | TRBJ2-2 | NA | TRBV9 | TGTGCCAGCAGCGCCGTGGGGGCTCGGACCGGGGAGCTGTTTTTT | CASSAVGARTGELFF
many | TRBJ2-5 | NA | TRBV7-8 | TGTGCCAGCAGCTCTGCCCGGTTGAGCGGCCAAGAGACCCAGTACTTC | CASSSARLSGQETQYF
NA | TRBJ2-1 | NA | TRBV7-9 | TGTGCCAGTGAAAGGGTCGGCGTCTGGGTCAGTGAGCAGTTCTTC | CASERVGVWVSEQFF
NA | TRBJ1-5 | NA | TRBV4-1 | TGCGCCAGCAGCCAAGACAGGACAGCTACCAATCAGCCCCAGCATTTT | CASSQDRTATNQPQHF
NA | TRBJ1-1 | NA | TRBV16 | TGTGCCAGCAGCCAGGCAATGAACACTGAAGCTTTCTTT | CASSQAMNTEAFF
NA | TRBJ2-5 | NA | TRBV20-1 | TGCAGTGCTGACTGGGGGCGTGGAGAGACCCAGTACTTC | CSADWGRGETQYF
many | TRBJ2-2 | TRBD2 | TRBV6-5 | TGTGCCAGCAGTTACTCACGGACTAGCGGGAGGTCCGGGGAGCTGTTTTTT | CASSYSRTSGRSGELFF
many | TRBJ1-4 | NA | TRBV7-2 | TGTGCCAGCAGCTCTAGGACAGCGCCTTTTGAAAAACTGTTTTTT | CASSSRTAPFEKLFF
many | TRBJ1-1 | NA | TRBV27 | TGTGCCAGCAGTTTAACTGCCAGGGGCGCTGAAGCTTTCTTT | CASSLTARGAEAFF
many | TRBJ2-5 | NA | TRBV7-9 | TGTGCCAGCAGCTTAGGCCAGACTAACCAAGAGACCCAGTACTTC | CASSLGQTNQETQYF
few | TRBJ2-2 | TRBD2 | TRBV14 | TGTGCCAGCAGCCAAAGACTAGCGGGAGGACCCGGGGAGCTGTTTTTT | CASSQRLAGGPGELFF
NA | TRBJ1-5 | NA | TRBV6-1 | TGTGCCAGCAGCGGACCGGGACAACTTAGCAATCAGCCCCAGCATTTT | CASSGPGQLSNQPQHF
many | TRBJ2-7 | NA | TRBV2 | TGTGCCAGCAGTGGACAGGCCTCCTACGAGCAGTACTTC | CASSGQASYEQYF
many | TRBJ2-1 | NA | TRBV28 | TGTGCCAGCAGTATTACTAGTAGCGAGCAGTTCTTC | CASSITSSEQFF
many | TRBJ1-5 | NA | TRBV5-6 | TGTGCCAGCAGCAGATCTGGTTATGGCAATCAGCCCCAGCATTTT | CASSRSGYGNQPQHF
NA | TRBJ2-7 | NA | TRBV2 | TGTGCCAGTAGCGCAACTTCCTACGAGCAGTACTTC | CASSATSYEQYF